This TCR beta chain is drawn from a study of blood T cells in healthy people across ages. Study details: Template switching recovered approximately one barcoded beta molecule for every two T cells. The study, taken as a whole, reports: Naive CD4+ cells and diversity were both higher in long-lived donors than in aged donors. A strong correlation was found between TCR beta diversity and the percentage of naive T cells.

With V trimmed by 0 bases and J by 6 bases, 7 bases remained unmatched. Germline V gene sequence: CDR1 LGHNA, CDR2 YNFKEQ. The CDR3 has 15 residues. Sample-barcoded 5' priming and a J-beta primer mix drove a second PCR of roughly 6 to 12 cycles. Individual samples furnished no less than 2.5 million CDR3-containing paired-end reads apiece. TCRdb re-called the 5' RACE reads through MiXCR, storing one row per CDR3 protein. Of roughly 930,000 distinct CDR3 sequences in the sample, 48% were seen once. With regard to this clonotype: Its antigen is currently unknown.

The sequenced sample was blood. This TCR was sampled from a man aged 25 to 40 in good health. The V call is TRBV4-2, the J call TRBJ1-2, with 7 positions matching TRBD1. The CDR3 spells CASSQDGGGSNGYTF. Here the CDR3 DNA reads TGTGCCAGCAGCCAAGACGGAGGGGGCTCTAATGGCTACACCTTC.